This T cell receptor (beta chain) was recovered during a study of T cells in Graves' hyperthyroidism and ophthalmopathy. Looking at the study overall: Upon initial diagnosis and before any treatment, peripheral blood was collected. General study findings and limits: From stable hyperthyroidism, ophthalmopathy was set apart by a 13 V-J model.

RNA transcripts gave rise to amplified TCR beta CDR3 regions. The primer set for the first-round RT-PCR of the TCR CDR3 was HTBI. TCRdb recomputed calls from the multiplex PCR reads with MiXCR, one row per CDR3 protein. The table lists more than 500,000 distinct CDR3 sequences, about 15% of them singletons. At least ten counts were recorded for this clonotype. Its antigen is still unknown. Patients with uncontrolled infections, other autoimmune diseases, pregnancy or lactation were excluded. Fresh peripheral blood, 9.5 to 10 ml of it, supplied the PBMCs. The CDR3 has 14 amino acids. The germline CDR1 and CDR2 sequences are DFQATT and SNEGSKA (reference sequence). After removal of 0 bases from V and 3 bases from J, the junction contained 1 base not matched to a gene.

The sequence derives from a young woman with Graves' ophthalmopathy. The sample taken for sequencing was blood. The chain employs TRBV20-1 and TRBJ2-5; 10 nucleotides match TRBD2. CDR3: CSARDLAGEETQYF. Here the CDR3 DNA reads TGCAGTGCTAGAGATCTAGCGGGAGAAGAGACCCAGTACTTC.